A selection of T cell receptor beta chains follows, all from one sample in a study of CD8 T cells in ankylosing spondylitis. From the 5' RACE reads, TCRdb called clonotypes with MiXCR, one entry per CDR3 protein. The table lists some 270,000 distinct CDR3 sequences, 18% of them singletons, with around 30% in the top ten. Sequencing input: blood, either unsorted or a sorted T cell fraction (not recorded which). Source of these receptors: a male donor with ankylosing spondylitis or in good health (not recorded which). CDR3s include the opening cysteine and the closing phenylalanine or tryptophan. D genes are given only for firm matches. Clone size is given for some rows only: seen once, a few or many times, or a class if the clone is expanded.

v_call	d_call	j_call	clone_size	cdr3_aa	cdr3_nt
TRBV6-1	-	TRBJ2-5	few	CASSPGSPQETQYF	TGTGCCAGCAGTCCAGGGTCACCTCAAGAGACCCAGTACTTC
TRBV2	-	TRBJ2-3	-	CASGLYAASTDTQYF	TGTGCCAGCGGCTTGTACGCAGCTAGCACAGATACGCAGTATTTT
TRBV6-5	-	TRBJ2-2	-	CASSYSAGSGELFF	TGTGCCAGCAGTTACTCCGCGGGTTCCGGGGAGCTGTTTTTT
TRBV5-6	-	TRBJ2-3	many	CASSLLASPDTQYF	TGTGCCAGCAGCTTGTTAGCGTCCCCAGATACGCAGTATTTT
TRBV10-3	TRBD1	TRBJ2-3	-	CAISETGQGTTDTQYF	TGTGCCATCAGTGAGACGGGACAGGGGACCACAGATACGCAGTATTTT
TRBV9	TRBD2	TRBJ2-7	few	CASSPSGTSGTYEQYF	TGTGCCAGCAGCCCCTCCGGGACTAGCGGGACCTACGAGCAGTACTTC
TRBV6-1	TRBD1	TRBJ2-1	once	CASIPGTGGLDEQFF	TGTGCCAGCATCCCCGGGACAGGGGGTTTAGATGAGCAGTTCTTC
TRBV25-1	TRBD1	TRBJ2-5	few	CASSEHMFTGAKWETQYF	TGTGCCAGCAGTGAACACATGTTTACAGGGGCCAAGTGGGAGACCCAGTACTTC
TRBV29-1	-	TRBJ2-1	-	CSVDGSTAGDEQFF	TGCAGCGTTGACGGGTCGACCGCGGGCGATGAGCAGTTCTTC
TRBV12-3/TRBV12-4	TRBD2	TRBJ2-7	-	CASSYGRAGEQYF	TGTGCCAGCAGTTACGGGAGGGCCGGTGAGCAGTACTTC
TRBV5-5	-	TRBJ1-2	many	CASSLEPSRLAIHGYTF	TGTGCCAGCAGCTTGGAACCTTCGAGACTAGCTATCCATGGCTACACCTTC